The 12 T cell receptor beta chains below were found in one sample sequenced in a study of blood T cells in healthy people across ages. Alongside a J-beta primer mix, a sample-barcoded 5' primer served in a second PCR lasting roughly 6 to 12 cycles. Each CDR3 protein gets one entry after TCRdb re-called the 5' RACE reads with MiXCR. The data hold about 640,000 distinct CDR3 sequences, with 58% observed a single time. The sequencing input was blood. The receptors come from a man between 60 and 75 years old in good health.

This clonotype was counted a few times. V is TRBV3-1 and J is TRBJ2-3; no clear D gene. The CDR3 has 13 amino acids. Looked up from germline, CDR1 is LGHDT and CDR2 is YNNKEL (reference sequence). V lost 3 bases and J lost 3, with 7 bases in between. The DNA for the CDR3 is TGTGCCAGCAGCCAGTTCGGGACAGATACGCAGTATTTT. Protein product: CASSQFGTDTQYF.

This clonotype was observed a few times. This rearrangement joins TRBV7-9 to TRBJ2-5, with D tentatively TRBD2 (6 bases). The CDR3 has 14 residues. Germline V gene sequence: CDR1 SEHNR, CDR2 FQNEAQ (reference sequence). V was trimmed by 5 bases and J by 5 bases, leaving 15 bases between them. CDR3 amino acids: CASSSRDFGETQYF. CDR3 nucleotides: TGTGCCAGCAGCAGTAGGGACTTCGGGGAGACCCAGTACTTC.

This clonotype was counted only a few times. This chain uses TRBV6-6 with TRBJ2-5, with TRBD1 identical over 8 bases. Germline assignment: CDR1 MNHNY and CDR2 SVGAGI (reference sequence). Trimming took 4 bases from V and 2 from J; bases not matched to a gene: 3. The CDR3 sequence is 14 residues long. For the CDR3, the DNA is TGTGCCAGCAGTTCCCGGGACAGGCAAGAGACCCAGTACTTC. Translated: CASSSRDRQETQYF.

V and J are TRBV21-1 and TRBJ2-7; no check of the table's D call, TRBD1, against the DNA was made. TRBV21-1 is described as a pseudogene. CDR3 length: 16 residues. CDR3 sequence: CASSKARQGNSYEQYF. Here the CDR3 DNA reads TGTGCCAGCAGCAAAGCCCGACAGGGGAACTCCTACGAGCAGTACTTC.

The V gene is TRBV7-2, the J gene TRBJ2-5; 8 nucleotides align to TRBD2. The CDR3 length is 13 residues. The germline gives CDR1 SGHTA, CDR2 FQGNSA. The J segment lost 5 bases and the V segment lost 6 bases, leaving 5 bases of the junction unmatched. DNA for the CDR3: TGTGCCAGCAGTCGGGGGGGCCGGGAGACCCAGTACTTC. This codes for CASSRGGRETQYF.

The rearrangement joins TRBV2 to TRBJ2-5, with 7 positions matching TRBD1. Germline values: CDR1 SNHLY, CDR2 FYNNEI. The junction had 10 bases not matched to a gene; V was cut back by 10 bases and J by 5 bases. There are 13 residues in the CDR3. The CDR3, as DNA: TGTGCCAACCAACAGGGGTGGTCGGAGACCCAGTACTTC. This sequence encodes CANQQGWSETQYF.

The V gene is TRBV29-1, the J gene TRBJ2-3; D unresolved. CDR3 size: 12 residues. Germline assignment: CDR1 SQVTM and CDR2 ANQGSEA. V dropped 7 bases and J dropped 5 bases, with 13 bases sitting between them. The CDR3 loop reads CSEKIAQDTQYF. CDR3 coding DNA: TGCAGCGAGAAGATAGCTCAAGATACGCAGTATTTT.

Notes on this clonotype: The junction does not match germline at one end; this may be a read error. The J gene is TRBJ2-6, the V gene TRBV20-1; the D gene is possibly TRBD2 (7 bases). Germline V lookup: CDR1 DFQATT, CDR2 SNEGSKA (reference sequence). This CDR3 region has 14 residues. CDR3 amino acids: CSAQRGGGANVQTF. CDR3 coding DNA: TGCAGTGCACAGAGGGGGGGTGGGGCCAACGTCCAGACTTTC.

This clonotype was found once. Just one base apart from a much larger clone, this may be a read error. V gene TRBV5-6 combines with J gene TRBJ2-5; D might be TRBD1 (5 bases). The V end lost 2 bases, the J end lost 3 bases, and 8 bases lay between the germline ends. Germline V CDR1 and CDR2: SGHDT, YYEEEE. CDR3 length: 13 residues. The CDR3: CASSLDSKETQYF. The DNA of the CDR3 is TGTGCCAGCAGCTTAGACAGCAAAGAGACCCAGTACTTC. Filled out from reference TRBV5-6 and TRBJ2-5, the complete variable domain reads DAGVTQSPTHLIKTRGQQVTLRCSPKSGHDTVSWYQQALGQGPQFIFQYYEEEERQRGNFPDRFSGHQFPNYSSELNVNALLLGDSALYLCASSLDSKETQYFGPGTRLLVL.

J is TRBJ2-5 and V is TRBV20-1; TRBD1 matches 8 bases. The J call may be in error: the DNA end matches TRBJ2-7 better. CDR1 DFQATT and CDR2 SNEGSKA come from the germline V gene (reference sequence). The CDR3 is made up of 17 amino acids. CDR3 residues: CSARGQGRMSASYEQYF. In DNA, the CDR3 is TGCAGTGCTAGAGGACAGGGGCGAATGTCGGCGTCCTACGAGCAGTACTTC.

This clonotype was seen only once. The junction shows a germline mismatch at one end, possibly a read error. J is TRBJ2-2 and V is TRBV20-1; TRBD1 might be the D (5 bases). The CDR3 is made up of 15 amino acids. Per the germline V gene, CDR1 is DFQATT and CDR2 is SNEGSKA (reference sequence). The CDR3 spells CSARDLQANTRELFF. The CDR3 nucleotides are TGCAGTGCTAGAGATCTACAGGCGAACACCAGGGAGCTGTTTTTT.

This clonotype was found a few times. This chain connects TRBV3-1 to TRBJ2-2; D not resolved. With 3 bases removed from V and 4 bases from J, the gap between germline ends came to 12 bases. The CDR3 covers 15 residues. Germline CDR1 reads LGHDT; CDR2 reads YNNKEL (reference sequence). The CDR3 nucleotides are TGTGCCAGCAGCCAGGGCAGATCTACCACCGGGGAGCTGTTTTTT. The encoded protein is CASSQGRSTTGELFF.